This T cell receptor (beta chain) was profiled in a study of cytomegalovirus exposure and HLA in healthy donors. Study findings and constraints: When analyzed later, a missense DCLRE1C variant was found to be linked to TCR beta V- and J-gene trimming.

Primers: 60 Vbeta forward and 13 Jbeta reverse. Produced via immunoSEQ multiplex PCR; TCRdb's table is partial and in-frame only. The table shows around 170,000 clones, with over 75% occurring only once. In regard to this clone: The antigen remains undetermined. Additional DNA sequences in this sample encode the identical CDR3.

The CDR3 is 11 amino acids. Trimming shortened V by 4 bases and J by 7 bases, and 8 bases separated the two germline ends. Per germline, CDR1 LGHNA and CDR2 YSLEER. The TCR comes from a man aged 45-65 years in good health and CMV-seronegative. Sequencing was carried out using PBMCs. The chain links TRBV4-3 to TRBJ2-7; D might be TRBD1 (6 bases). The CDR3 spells CASSRGGEQYF. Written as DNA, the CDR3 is TGCGCCAGCAGCCGAGGGGGAGAGCAGTACTTC.